This TCR beta chain is from a study of blood T cell repertoires in COVID-19. Study information: COVID-19 samples from acute and convalescent phases originated in the United States, Italy and Spain. The analysed material was cDNA or gDNA that came from T cells, B-cell-depleted T cells, or PBMCs.

Unmatched junction bases numbered 4, after V lost 10 bases and J lost 4 bases. Per the germline V gene, CDR1 is ENHRY and CDR2 is SYGVKD. The CDR3 is 13 amino acids. The repertoire was sequenced with immunoSEQ multiplex PCR; TCRdb's copy has only in-frame clones and lacks some. The table has 150,000 to 200,000 clones, under 85% seen once. Sequences were obtained from peripheral blood. The receptor's source is a woman aged 65 to 85 with COVID-19, enrolled during active disease. The chain joins TRBV10-3 to TRBJ2-6; 7 nucleotides match TRBD1. As DNA, the CDR3 is TGTGCCAGTACAGGGGACGGGGCCAACGTCCTGACTTTC. Its protein product is CASTGDGANVLTF.